This note documents a single T cell receptor (beta chain) sequence. The antigen is not known. At the Johns Hopkins FTIC core, DNA taken from cultured CD4+ T cells was sequenced by way of the Oncomine TCR Beta short-read assay. TCRdb re-analysed the PCR reads in MiXCR, keeping a single row per CDR3 protein. Of tens of thousands of distinct CDR3 sequences listed, about 64% were seen once; the top ten hold about 4.9%. The data stem from a study of vaccination and CD4 T cells after COVID-19. About the study: Participants were given two doses of BNT162b2 or mRNA-1273 vaccine.

The germline CDR1 and CDR2 sequences are LNHDA and SQIVND (reference sequence). Trimming stripped 0 bases from V and 0 bases from J, with 14 bases between. This CDR3 has 17 residues. Treatment described: 10-day PBMC culture with coronavirus spike peptide pools or control peptides (ViraFEST assay). Dates of PCR positivity, March to December 2020, preceded the US Alpha, Beta and Delta variants. IL-2 (10 IU/ml) and peptide pools (approximately 10 ug/ml) were added to cultures of approximately 2 million PBMCs per well. The sample was CD4+ T cells from blood, cultured in vitro. The chain joins TRBV19 to TRBJ1-1; a weak D match, TRBD1 (5 bases). The receptor was isolated from a human donor who had recovered from COVID-19. The CDR3 DNA follows: TGTGCCAGTAGTATAGAGCTCCAGGGAAGGGTGAACACTGAAGCTTTCTTT. It is translated as CASSIELQGRVNTEAFF.